Sequencing of this TCR beta chain was carried out in a study of Graves' ophthalmopathy and Graves' hyperthyroidism. There are many counts of this clonotype. Amplification of the TCR beta CDR3 regions used RNA transcripts (as template). First-round RT-PCR relied on HTBI primers, and a second-round multiplex PCR came next. TCRdb ran MiXCR on the multiplex PCR reads and lists one entry per CDR3 protein. The profile covers some 1.1 million distinct CDR3 sequences, with about 38% appearing a single time and more than 9.5% taken by the ten largest. The clonotype was recovered from an adult man with Graves' hyperthyroidism. The sample taken for sequencing was peripheral blood or thyroid tissue (not recorded which).

This chain's CDR3 is CASSTKTGNYEQYF. DNA for the CDR3: TGTGCCAGTAGTACCAAGACAGGGAACTACGAGCAGTACTTC. J is TRBJ2-7 and V is TRBV19; 7 bases line up with TRBD1. The germline gives CDR1 LNHDA, CDR2 SQIVND (reference sequence). V was pared by 4 bases and J by 3 bases, with 6 bases of the junction left unmatched. The CDR3 covers 14 residues.